The 3 T cell receptor beta chains below come from one sample, sequenced in a study of molecular identifiers for immune sequencing clone quantification. TCRdb re-analysed the PCR reads in MiXCR, keeping a single row per CDR3 protein. This sample has nearly 650,000 distinct CDR3 sequences; roughly 27% occur once, and the top ten carry about 0.84%. Sequenced sample: naive CD8+ T cells from blood, with Jurkat cell RNA spiked in. Regarding subset: FACS-sorted CD8+CD4-CCR7+CD45RA+ naive T cells. These receptors came from a human donor in good health. Some libraries in this study had Jurkat cell RNA spiked in.

Comment on this clonotype: The junction and the germline gene differ at one end; a read error may be behind it. The gene calls are TRBV6-2 or TRBV6-3 and TRBJ2-1; 10 nucleotides agree with TRBD2. In germline, CDR1 is MNHEY, CDR2 SVGEGT. This CDR3 region has 15 residues. The DNA for the CDR3 is TGTGCCAGCGGTTATTCTAGCGGGAGTGGTTATGAGCAGTTCTTC. This codes for CASGYSSGSGYEQFF.

This clonotype was seen ten or more times. The genes are TRBV7-9 and TRBJ1-3; D is possibly TRBD1 (6 bases). Germline assignment: CDR1 SEHNR and CDR2 FQNEAQ (reference sequence). The CDR3 spans 17 residues. V was cut by 0 bases and J by 4 bases, with 16 bases left in between. The CDR3 spells CASSLALRGTRGNTIYF. DNA of the CDR3: TGTGCCAGCAGCTTAGCGCTAAGGGGGACACGCGGAAACACCATATATTTT.

The table lists this clonotype with a few counts. The gene calls are TRBV19 and TRBJ2-3; TRBD2 is a possible D gene (6 bases). This CDR3 spans 14 amino acids. Trimming stripped 3 bases from V and 4 bases from J, with 11 bases between. Germline assignment: CDR1 LNHDA and CDR2 SQIVND (reference sequence). The CDR3 protein is CASSMSGVADTQYF. CDR3 nucleotide sequence: TGTGCCAGTAGTATGTCGGGGGTGGCAGATACGCAGTATTTT.